This T cell receptor beta chain originates from a study of blood T cell repertoires in COVID-19. Across the study: Researchers got acute and convalescent COVID-19 samples from the United States, Italy and Spain.

Repertoires were generated with immunoSEQ multiplex PCR, while TCRdb's copy carries only in-frame clones and drops some. The table has some 300,000 clones, about 88% seen once. V lost 4 bases to trimming and J lost 4 bases; unmatched junction nucleotides: 10. Germline assignment: CDR1 SGHRS and CDR2 YFSETQ. CDR3 length: 16 amino acids. Enrolled through a virtual design, the participants were between roughly 18 and 100 years of age and came from about two dozen US areas. Each participant's cohort was designated according to participant-reported clinical history. This TCR came from a woman aged 30 to 39 who had recovered from COVID-19. The sequenced sample consisted of PBMCs or T cells enriched from blood (not recorded which). The chain links TRBV5-1 to TRBJ2-3, with 9 bases fitting TRBD1. The CDR3 DNA is TGCGCCAGCAGCCAGACGGGACAGGGTGACCCAGATACGCAGTATTTT. Its translation: CASSQTGQGDPDTQYF. Full variable domain (remainder filled in from reference TRBV5-1 and TRBJ2-3): KAGVTQTPRYLIKTRGQQVTLSCSPISGHRSVSWYQQTPGQGLQFLFEYFSETQRNKGNFPGRFSGRQFSNSRSEMNVSTLELGDSALYLCASSQTGQGDPDTQYFGPGTRLTVL.